A selection of T cell receptor beta chains follows, all from one sample in a study of T cells in localized non-small cell lung cancer. Sequencing was performed with immunoSEQ multiplex PCR; in TCRdb, only in-frame clones are kept and a portion is missing. The sample yields 1,500 to 2,000 clones, around 25% seen once. This specimen was lung tumor tissue, taken before any cancer treatment. These receptors all come from a male donor at least 60 years old with stage II squamous cell lung carcinoma. The CDR3 runs from the conserved cysteine through the conserved F or W. D genes are given only for firm matches. Only part of the rows carry a size: once, few, many, or a class if the clone is expanded.

d_gene	v_gene	j_gene	abundance	CDR3aa	CDR3nt
-	TRBV11-3	TRBJ1-1	medium-sized	CASSRALMNTEAFF	TGTGCCAGCAGCCGAGCCCTGATGAACACTGAAGCTTTCTTT
-	TRBV19	TRBJ1-2	few	CASSIANTYGYTF	TGTGCCAGTAGTATAGCAAATACCTATGGCTACACCTTC
TRBD1	TRBV18	TRBJ2-7	-	CASSPSGGYEQYF	TGTGCCAGCTCACCTTCAGGGGGCTACGAGCAGTACTTC
TRBD2	TRBV28	TRBJ2-2	few	CASLAGGNTGELFF	TGTGCCAGTCTAGCGGGGGGGAACACCGGGGAGCTGTTTTTT
-	TRBV14	TRBJ1-2	-	CASSQEGRVLDGYTF	TGTGCCAGCAGCCAAGAAGGCCGTGTACTAGATGGCTACACCTTC
-	TRBV15	TRBJ2-4	few	CATSRDLVRDIQYF	TGTGCCACCAGCAGAGATCTGGTTCGGGACATTCAGTACTTC
TRBD2	TRBV18	TRBJ2-1	-	CASSPPGNGGTHNEQFF	TGTGCCAGCTCACCACCAGGAAACGGGGGGACCCACAATGAGCAGTTCTTC
TRBD1	TRBV5-1	TRBJ1-1	-	CASRQDRLNTEAFF	TGCGCCAGCAGGCAGGACAGGCTTAACACTGAAGCTTTCTTT
TRBD1	TRBV6-8	TRBJ2-3	few	CASSEGQGADTQYF	TGTGCCAGCAGTGAGGGACAGGGGGCTGATACGCAGTATTTT
-	TRBV14	TRBJ1-2	-	CASSDRGVYGYTF	TGTGCCAGCAGCGACCGGGGGGTCTATGGCTACACCTTC
-	TRBV9	TRBJ2-3	few	CASSVGTPGTDTQYF	TGTGCCAGCAGCGTCGGGACACCAGGGACAGATACGCAGTATTTT
TRBD2	TRBV11-3	TRBJ2-1	-	CASSYLAGGVDEQFF	TGTGCCAGCAGCTACCTAGCGGGGGGAGTCGATGAGCAGTTCTTC
-	TRBV11-3	TRBJ1-1	medium-sized	CASSLSRINTEAFF	TGTGCCAGCAGCTTATCCAGGATAAACACTGAAGCTTTCTTT
-	TRBV6-8	TRBJ2-4	few	CASSYPGQIDLGVTKNIQYF	TGTGCCAGCAGTTACCCCGGACAGATTGATTTAGGGGTGACCAAAAACATTCAGTACTTC
-	TRBV28	TRBJ1-3	-	CASSLMVNSGNTIYF	TGTGCCAGCAGTTTAATGGTGAACTCTGGAAACACCATATATTTT
-	TRBV19	TRBJ2-5	-	CASTQEWIGGAVQETQYF	TGTGCCAGTACCCAAGAATGGATAGGGGGGGCAGTTCAAGAGACCCAGTACTTC
-	TRBV6-8	TRBJ2-1	-	CASTPGDYNEQFF	TGTGCCAGCACCCCGGGGGATTACAATGAGCAGTTCTTC
-	TRBV11-3	TRBJ2-7	-	CASSRSGSTYEQYF	TGTGCCAGCAGCCGATCAGGGTCCACCTACGAGCAGTACTTC
-	TRBV14	TRBJ2-1	few	CASSQDWAGEQFF	TGTGCCAGCAGCCAAGATTGGGCAGGTGAGCAGTTCTTC
TRBD1	TRBV9	TRBJ2-5	few	CASGTGEGTETQYF	TGTGCCAGCGGGACAGGGGAGGGAACAGAGACCCAGTACTTC
-	TRBV5-1	TRBJ1-1	-	CASSLEAVQAEAFF	TGCGCCAGCAGCTTGGAGGCGGTACAGGCTGAAGCTTTCTTT
-	TRBV30	TRBJ1-4	-	CAWREWGEKLFF	TGTGCCTGGAGGGAGTGGGGTGAAAAACTGTTTTTT
TRBD1	TRBV6-8	TRBJ1-2	few	CASSFTGDGYTF	TGTGCCAGCAGTTTTACAGGGGATGGCTACACCTTC
TRBD1	TRBV11-3	TRBJ1-2	few	CASSFQGAGYGYTF	TGTGCCAGCAGCTTTCAGGGGGCGGGGTATGGCTACACCTTC
-	TRBV30	TRBJ2-3	medium-sized	CASPQGGPTDTQYF	TGTGCCTCGCCTCAGGGAGGCCCCACAGATACGCAGTATTTT
-	TRBV9	TRBJ1-6	medium-sized	CASSVAQTKGSPLHF	TGTGCCAGCAGCGTAGCCCAGACCAAAGGGTCACCCCTCCACTTT
-	TRBV11-3	TRBJ1-1	-	CASSSRGGANTEAFF	TGTGCCAGCAGCTCTCGGGGGGGCGCGAACACTGAAGCTTTCTTT
TRBD1	TRBV11-3	TRBJ2-7	large	CASSTGTGVGEQYF	TGTGCCAGCAGCACAGGGACAGGGGTAGGCGAGCAGTACTTC
-	TRBV28	TRBJ2-7	-	CASSLYRSSYEQYF	TGTGCCAGCAGTTTGTACAGGAGCTCCTACGAGCAGTACTTC
-	TRBV11-3	TRBJ2-7	-	CASSLDGALDEQYF	TGTGCCAGCAGCTTAGACGGGGCGCTAGACGAGCAGTACTTC
-	TRBV15	TRBJ2-1	large	CATRSGSTSSNEQFF	TGTGCCACCAGGAGTGGGAGTACCTCGTCCAATGAGCAGTTCTTC
TRBD2	TRBV6-8	TRBJ2-1	medium-sized	CASSYSIMAGGILGNEQFF	TGTGCCAGCAGTTACTCGATCATGGCGGGGGGGATTCTAGGGAATGAGCAGTTCTTC
-	TRBV11-3	TRBJ2-1	-	CASSLGPPTYNEQFF	TGTGCCAGCAGCTTAGGGCCCCCGACCTACAATGAGCAGTTCTTC
-	TRBV9	TRBJ1-4	-	CASSPENENEKLFF	TGTGCCAGCAGCCCCGAAAATGAGAATGAAAAACTGTTTTTT
-	TRBV6-8	TRBJ1-1	-	CASSYILDGHNLF	TGTGCCAGCAGTTACATTCTGGACGGTCACAACCTCTTT
-	TRBV6-8	TRBJ1-6	-	CASAWDNSYNSPLHF	TGTGCCAGCGCCTGGGACAACTCCTATAATTCACCCCTCCACTTT
TRBD1	TRBV15	TRBJ1-1	-	CATSRDGQGDEAFF	TGTGCCACCAGCAGGGATGGACAGGGGGACGAGGCTTTCTTT
-	TRBV6-8	TRBJ1-5	few	CASTLGASWQPQHF	TGTGCCAGCACACTGGGGGCGAGTTGGCAGCCCCAGCATTTT
-	TRBV11-3	TRBJ1-1	medium-sized	CASSLGWINTEAFF	TGTGCCAGCAGCTTAGGGTGGATTAACACTGAAGCTTTCTTT
TRBD1	TRBV6-8	TRBJ2-7	-	CAISSGTGSYEQYF	TGTGCCATCAGCTCCGGGACAGGGTCCTACGAGCAGTACTTC
TRBD1	TRBV19	TRBJ1-2	-	CASSILAGGYGYTF	TGTGCCAGTAGTATCTTAGCAGGGGGCTATGGCTACACCTTC
TRBD1	TRBV6-8	TRBJ2-5	medium-sized	CASSYPSTGGGETQYF	TGTGCCAGCAGTTACCCATCTACAGGGGGCGGAGAGACCCAGTACTTC
TRBD1	TRBV6-8	TRBJ2-7	few	CASSGRGTGPYEQYF	TGTGCCAGCAGTGGGAGGGGGACAGGGCCCTACGAGCAGTACTTC
-	TRBV14	TRBJ1-5	-	CASSQVPGQPQHF	TGTGCCAGCAGCCAAGTCCCCGGTCAGCCCCAGCATTTT
TRBD1	TRBV19	TRBJ1-1	-	CASNPDRENTEAFF	TGTGCCAGTAATCCCGACAGGGAGAACACTGAAGCTTTCTTT